This record looks at one TCR beta chain sequence and its context. The target antigen is unknown. The record originates from a study of cytomegalovirus exposure and HLA in healthy donors. Study context: T cells numbering around 190 million yielded 117 million unique TCR beta sequences in an earlier analysis. Overall study findings and caveats: In an earlier analysis, about 87% or about 30%: the productive usage of most TCR beta V segments. TCR beta sequences numbering about 17,000 were associated with HLA alleles at 0.05 false discovery rate in a later analysis.

In the PCR, 60 Vbeta and 13 Jbeta primers were used. In the source study's methods: Among the unique TCR beta chains that a later analysis counted, about 84 million in all, 10 million to 11 million were shared. Repertoires were generated with immunoSEQ multiplex PCR, while TCRdb's copy carries only in-frame clones and drops some. The D gene and trimming were derived from the DNA, and the V and J assignments and clone size from that table. This table has 100,000 or so clones, roughly 79% appearing once. Germline CDR1 is ENHRY and CDR2 is SYGVKD. The CDR3 has 15 residues. J lost 2 bases, V lost 8 bases, and 7 bases had no gene match.

The rearrangement joins TRBV10-3 to TRBJ2-3; TRBD1 agrees at 10 bases. This clonotype was sampled from a man aged 40-49 years in good health and CMV-seronegative. What was sequenced was PBMCs. The CDR3 nucleotides are TGTGCCATCTCAACCGGACAGGGGGACACAGATACGCAGTATTTT. Encoded protein: CAISTGQGDTDTQYF.